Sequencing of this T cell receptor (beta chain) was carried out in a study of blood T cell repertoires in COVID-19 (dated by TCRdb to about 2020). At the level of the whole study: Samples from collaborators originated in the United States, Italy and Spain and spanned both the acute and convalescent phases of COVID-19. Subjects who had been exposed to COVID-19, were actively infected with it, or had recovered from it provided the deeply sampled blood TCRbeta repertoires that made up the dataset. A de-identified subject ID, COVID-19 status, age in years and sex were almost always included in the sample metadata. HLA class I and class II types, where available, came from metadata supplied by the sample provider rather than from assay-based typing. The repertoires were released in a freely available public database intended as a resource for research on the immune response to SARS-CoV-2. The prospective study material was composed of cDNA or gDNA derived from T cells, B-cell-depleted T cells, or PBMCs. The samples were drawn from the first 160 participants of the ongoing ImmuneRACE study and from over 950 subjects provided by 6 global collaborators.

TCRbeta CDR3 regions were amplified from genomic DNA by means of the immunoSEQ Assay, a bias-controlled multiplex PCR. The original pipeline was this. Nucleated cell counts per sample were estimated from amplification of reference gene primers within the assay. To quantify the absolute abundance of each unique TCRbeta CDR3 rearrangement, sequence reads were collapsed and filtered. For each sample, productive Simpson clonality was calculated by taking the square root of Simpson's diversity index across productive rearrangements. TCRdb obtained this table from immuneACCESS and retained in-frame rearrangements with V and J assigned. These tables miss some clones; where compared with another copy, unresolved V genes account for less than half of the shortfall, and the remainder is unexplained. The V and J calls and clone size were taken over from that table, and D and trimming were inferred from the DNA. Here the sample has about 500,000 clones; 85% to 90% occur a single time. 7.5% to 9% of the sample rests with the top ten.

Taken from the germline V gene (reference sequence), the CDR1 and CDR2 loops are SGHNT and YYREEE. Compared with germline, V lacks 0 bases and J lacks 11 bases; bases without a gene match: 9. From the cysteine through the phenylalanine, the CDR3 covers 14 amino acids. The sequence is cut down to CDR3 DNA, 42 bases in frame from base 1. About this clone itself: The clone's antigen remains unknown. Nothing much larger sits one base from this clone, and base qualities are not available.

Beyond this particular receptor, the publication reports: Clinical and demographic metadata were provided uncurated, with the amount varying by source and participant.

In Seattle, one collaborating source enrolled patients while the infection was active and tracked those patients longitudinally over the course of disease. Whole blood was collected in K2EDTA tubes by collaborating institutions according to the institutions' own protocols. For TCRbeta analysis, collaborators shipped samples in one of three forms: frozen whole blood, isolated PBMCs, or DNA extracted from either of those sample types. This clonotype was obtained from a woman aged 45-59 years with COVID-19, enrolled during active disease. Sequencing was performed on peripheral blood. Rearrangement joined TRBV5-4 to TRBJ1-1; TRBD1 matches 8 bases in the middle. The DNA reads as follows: TGTGCCAGCAGCTTGGCCTTGGGACAGGAGGACGCTTTCTTT. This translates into CASSLALGQEDAFF.